This T cell receptor (beta chain) was captured in a study of T cell responses to AZD1222 COVID-19 vaccine. V lost 2 bases to trimming and J lost 2 bases; unmatched junction nucleotides: 3. CDR1 and CDR2 (germline): MNHEY, SVGAGI. This CDR3 has 15 residues. About this clone: Antigen: not known.

Assay used: immunoSEQ multiplex PCR; TCRdb lists only in-frame clones, some missing. The table shows 120,000 to 150,000 clones, with 93% occurring only once. Overall study results and limits: Clonal diversity was possibly underestimated; the donors were predominantly white British and more often female. Only 6 or 7 AZD1222 recipients tested seropositive at baseline.

The chain is built from TRBV6-5 and TRBJ2-7; 10 nucleotides align to TRBD2. The sequence came from an adult in good health. The sample was peripheral blood, taken on day 0 of AZD1222 vaccination. CDR3 sequence: CASSYLSGGTYEQYF. The CDR3, as DNA: TGTGCCAGCAGTTACCTTAGCGGGGGGACCTACGAGCAGTACTTC.